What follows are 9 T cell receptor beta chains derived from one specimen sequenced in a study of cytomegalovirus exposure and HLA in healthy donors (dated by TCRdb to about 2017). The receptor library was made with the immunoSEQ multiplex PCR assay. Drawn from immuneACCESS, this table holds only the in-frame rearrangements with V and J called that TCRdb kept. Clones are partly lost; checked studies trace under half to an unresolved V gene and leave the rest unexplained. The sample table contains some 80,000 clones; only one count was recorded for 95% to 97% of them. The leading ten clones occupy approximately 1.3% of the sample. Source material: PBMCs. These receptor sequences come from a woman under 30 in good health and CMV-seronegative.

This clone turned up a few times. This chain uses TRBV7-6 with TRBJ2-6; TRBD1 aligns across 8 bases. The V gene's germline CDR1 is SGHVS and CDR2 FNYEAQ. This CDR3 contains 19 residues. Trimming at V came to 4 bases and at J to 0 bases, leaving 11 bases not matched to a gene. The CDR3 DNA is TGTGCCAGCAGCTCGCTACCGGGACAGGACAGCTCTGGGGCCAACGTCCTGACTTTC. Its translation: CASSSLPGQDSSGANVLTF.

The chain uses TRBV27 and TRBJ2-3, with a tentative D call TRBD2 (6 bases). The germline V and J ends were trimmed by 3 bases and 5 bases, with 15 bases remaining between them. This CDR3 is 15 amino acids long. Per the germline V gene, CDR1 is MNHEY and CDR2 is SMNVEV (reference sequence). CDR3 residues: CASSLTAGSVDTQYF. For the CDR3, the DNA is TGTGCCAGCAGTTTGACAGCCGGGAGTGTAGATACGCAGTATTTT.

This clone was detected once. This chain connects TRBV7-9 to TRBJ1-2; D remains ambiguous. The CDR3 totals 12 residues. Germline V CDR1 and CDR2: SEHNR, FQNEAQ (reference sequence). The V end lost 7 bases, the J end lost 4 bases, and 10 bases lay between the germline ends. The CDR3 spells CASTGEGYGYTF. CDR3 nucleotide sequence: TGTGCCAGCACCGGAGAGGGCTATGGCTACACCTTC.

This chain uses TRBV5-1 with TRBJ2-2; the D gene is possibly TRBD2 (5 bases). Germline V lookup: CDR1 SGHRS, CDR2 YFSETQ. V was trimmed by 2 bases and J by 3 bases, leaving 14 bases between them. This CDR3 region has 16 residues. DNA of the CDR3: TGCGCCAGCAGCTTCGGGGTAGCAGCTGACACCGGGGAGCTGTTTTTT. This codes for CASSFGVAADTGELFF.

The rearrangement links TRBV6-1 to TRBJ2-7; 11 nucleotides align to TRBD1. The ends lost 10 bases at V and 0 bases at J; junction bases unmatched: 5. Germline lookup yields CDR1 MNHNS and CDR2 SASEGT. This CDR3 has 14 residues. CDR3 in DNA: TGTGCCACACGGACAGGGGGCTCCTCCTACGAGCAGTACTTC. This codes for CATRTGGSSYEQYF.

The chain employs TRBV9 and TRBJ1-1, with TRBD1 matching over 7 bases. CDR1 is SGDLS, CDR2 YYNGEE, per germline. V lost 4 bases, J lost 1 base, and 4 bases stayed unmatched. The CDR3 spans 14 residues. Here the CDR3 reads CASSKGQANTEAFF. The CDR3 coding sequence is TGTGCCAGCAGCAAAGGACAGGCGAACACTGAAGCTTTCTTT.

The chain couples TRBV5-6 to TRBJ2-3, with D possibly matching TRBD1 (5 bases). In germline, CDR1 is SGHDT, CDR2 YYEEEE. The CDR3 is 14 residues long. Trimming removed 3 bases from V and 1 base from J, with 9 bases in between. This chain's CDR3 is CASSSQGRTDTQYF. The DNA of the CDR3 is TGTGCCAGCAGCTCCCAGGGTCGCACAGATACGCAGTATTTT.

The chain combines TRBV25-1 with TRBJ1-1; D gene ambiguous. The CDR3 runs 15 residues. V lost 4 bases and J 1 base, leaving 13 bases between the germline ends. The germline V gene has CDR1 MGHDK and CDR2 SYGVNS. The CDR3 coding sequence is TGTGCCAGCAGTGCCCTAGCGACGGGGAACACTGAAGCTTTCTTT. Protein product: CASSALATGNTEAFF. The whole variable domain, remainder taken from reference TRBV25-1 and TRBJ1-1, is EADIYQTPRYLVIGTGKKITLECSQTMGHDKMYWYQQDPGMELHLIHYSYGVNSTEKGDLSSESTVSRIRTEHFPLTLESARPSHTSQYLCASSALATGNTEAFFGQGTRLTVV.

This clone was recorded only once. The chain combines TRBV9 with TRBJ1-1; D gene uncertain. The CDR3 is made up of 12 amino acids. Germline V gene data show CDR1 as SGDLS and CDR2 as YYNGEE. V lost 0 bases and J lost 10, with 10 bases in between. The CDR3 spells CASSVDYRVAFF. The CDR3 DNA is TGTGCCAGCAGCGTAGATTACCGAGTAGCTTTCTTT.